These T cell receptor beta chains were read from a single sample in a study of blood T cell repertoires in COVID-19. Using immunoSEQ multiplex PCR, the repertoire was profiled, and TCRdb retains in-frame clones only, with some absent. The repertoire holds about 110,000 clones, about 87% seen once, with 5.5% to 8% in the top ten. The sample consisted of peripheral blood. These receptors were collected from a man aged 50-59 years with active or convalescent COVID-19. The CDR3 runs from the conserved cysteine through the conserved F or W. D genes are given only for firm matches. Clone size appears in some rows only: once, few, many, or a class for an expanded clone.

clone_size	v_call	cdr3_length	j_call	d_call	cdr3_nt	cdr3_aa
.	TRBV28	11	TRBJ2-1	.	TGTGCCAGCTCGGGGGTGGATGAGCAGTTCTTC	CASSGVDEQFF
.	TRBV28	14	TRBJ1-2	TRBD1	TGTGCCAGCAGTTTATGGAGACAGGGGGGTGGCTACACCTTC	CASSLWRQGGGYTF
.	TRBV18	14	TRBJ1-3	.	TGTGCCAGCTCACCACCGATCGGGGTGGACACCATATATTTT	CASSPPIGVDTIYF
.	TRBV6-5	13	TRBJ1-1	.	TGTGCCAGCAGTTACACCAGGAACACTGAAGCTTTCTTT	CASSYTRNTEAFF
.	TRBV6-1	15	TRBJ2-2	TRBD2	TGTGCCAGCAGTGAACAATCGGGAGGGGCCGGGGAGCTGTTTTTT	CASSEQSGGAGELFF
.	TRBV7-9	14	TRBJ1-1	TRBD1	TGTGCCAGCAGCTCACAGGGGGGTCGGACTGAAGCTTTCTTT	CASSSQGGRTEAFF
once	TRBV10-3	12	TRBJ2-7	TRBD1	TGTGCCATCTCTTACAGGGGGGACGAGCAGTACTTC	CAISYRGDEQYF
.	TRBV9	15	TRBJ2-7	.	TGTGCCAGCAGCGTAGCTCTAGGGAGCTCCTACGAGCAGTACTTC	CASSVALGSSYEQYF
.	TRBV4-2	15	TRBJ1-6	.	TGTGCCAGCAGCCAGCTACTTACGGTGGATTCACCCCTCCACTTT	CASSQLLTVDSPLHF
.	TRBV7-9	14	TRBJ1-3	TRBD1	TGTGCCAGCAACCAGGGGGCGAATGGAAACACCATATATTTT	CASNQGANGNTIYF
.	TRBV7-2	13	TRBJ1-2	.	TGTGCCAGCAGCTTACCGGCGGTGTATGGCTACACCTTC	CASSLPAVYGYTF
.	TRBV12-3/TRBV12-4	12	TRBJ1-4	.	TGTGCCAGCAGGCAGGGTAATGAAAAACTGTTTTTT	CASRQGNEKLFF
.	TRBV11-2	15	TRBJ2-1	.	TGTGCCAGCAGCCCTGGGGTACAGGGTGAAGATGAGCAGTTCTTC	CASSPGVQGEDEQFF
.	TRBV18	17	TRBJ2-3	TRBD2	TGTGCCAGCTCACGACAGAAACTAGCGGGGGGCACAGATACGCAGTATTTT	CASSRQKLAGGTDTQYF
.	TRBV11-1	14	TRBJ1-1	.	TGTGCCAGCAGCTCCCGGCGCAGGGAGGATGAAGCTTTCTTT	CASSSRRREDEAFF
once	TRBV19	12	TRBJ1-6	.	TGTGCCAGTAGTATCTGGGGCTCACCCCTCCACTTT	CASSIWGSPLHF
.	TRBV19	15	TRBJ2-1	TRBD1	TGTGCCAGTAGAATAACAGGGGGCGGAGGCAATGAGCAGTTCTTC	CASRITGGGGNEQFF
.	TRBV28	16	TRBJ1-6	.	TGTGCCAGCAGTCCCCTACAGGGCTCGTATAATTCACCCCTCCACTTT	CASSPLQGSYNSPLHF
.	TRBV7-8	16	TRBJ2-1	TRBD2	TGTGCCAGCAGCTTCTCAGGGCGGGAGGGCCTGTTCAACGCCCTCTTC	CASSFSGREGLFNALF
.	TRBV12-3/TRBV12-4	13	TRBJ2-7	.	TGTGCCAGCATGAATCAGGTCGGCTACGAGCAGTACTTC	CASMNQVGYEQYF
.	TRBV9	15	TRBJ1-2	TRBD1	TGTGCCAGCAGCGTAGAGGGACAGGGTAACTATGGCTACACCTTC	CASSVEGQGNYGYTF
.	TRBV7-2	13	TRBJ2-7	TRBD1	TGTGCCAGCAGCTTAGCGGGACAGTACGAGCAGTACTTC	CASSLAGQYEQYF
.	TRBV5-1	15	TRBJ1-3	.	TGCGCCAGCAGCCCCCCGACCCGGGATGGAAACACCATATATTTT	CASSPPTRDGNTIYF
.	TRBV5-1	15	TRBJ1-5	.	TGCGCCAGCAGCCGGGAACCGACGAGCAATCAGCCCCAGCATTTT	CASSREPTSNQPQHF
.	TRBV29-1	13	TRBJ1-2	.	TGCAGCGTTGAAGTGGGCAGAAACTATGGCTACACCTTC	CSVEVGRNYGYTF
few	TRBV6-5	15	TRBJ1-6	TRBD1	TGTGCCAGCAGTTACTACGGGACAGATAATTCACCCCTCCACTTT	CASSYYGTDNSPLHF
.	TRBV6-5	15	TRBJ2-7	TRBD1	TGTGCCAGCAGTAACCAACAGGGGGCTTCCTACGAGCAGTACTTC	CASSNQQGASYEQYF
.	TRBV5-1	15	TRBJ1-2	.	TGCGCCAGCAGCTTGGACCAGGCGGGAACCTATGGCTACACCTTC	CASSLDQAGTYGYTF
.	TRBV18	18	TRBJ1-2	.	TGTGCCAGCTCACCACCGACGGTAGAACCTGAGCGATACTATGGCTACACCTTC	CASSPPTVEPERYYGYTF
.	TRBV7-2	14	TRBJ2-5	.	TGTGCCAGCAGCTTGGCGAGGAGGAGCGGGACCCAGTACTTC	CASSLARRSGTQYF
.	TRBV10-3	16	TRBJ1-5	.	TGTGCCATCAGTGAGGGGCCAGGGGACAGCAATCAGCCCCAGCATTTT	CAISEGPGDSNQPQHF
.	TRBV19	15	TRBJ2-3	TRBD1	TGTGCCAGTGGTTCCGGGACAGGGGTTTGGCATACGCAGTATTTT	CASGSGTGVWHTQYF
.	TRBV18	17	TRBJ1-2	.	TGTGCCAGCTCACAGTCAATACAGGGTGTGGGGGACTATGGCTACACCTTC	CASSQSIQGVGDYGYTF
.	TRBV27	15	TRBJ2-2	.	TGTGCCAGCAAGGGATACCAGCGGGTCACCGGGGAGCTGTTTTTT	CASKGYQRVTGELFF
.	TRBV20-1	15	TRBJ2-3	.	TGCAGTGCTAGTGCTAGGCAAAGGAGCACAGATACGCAGTATTTT	CSASARQRSTDTQYF
.	TRBV24-1	15	TRBJ1-2	.	TGTGCCACCAGTGATCCTGGGACGACTAGGGATGGCTACACCTTC	CATSDPGTTRDGYTF
.	TRBV5-1	15	TRBJ2-3	TRBD1	TGCGCCAGCAGCTTGGTACAGGGGGCAACAGATACGCAGTATTTT	CASSLVQGATDTQYF
.	TRBV5-8	13	TRBJ1-1	.	TGTGCCAACTCACTCGACACTCAGACTGAAGCTTTCTTT	CANSLDTQTEAFF
.	TRBV7-8	15	TRBJ1-5	.	TGTGCCAGCAGCCCCTGGGGGGAAAGCAATCAGCCCCAGCATTTT	CASSPWGESNQPQHF
.	TRBV3-1/TRBV3-2	17	TRBJ2-7	TRBD2	TGTGCCAGCAGCCAAGACAGGGTACCGGGAGGGCTTCATGAGCAGTACTTC	CASSQDRVPGGLHEQYF
.	TRBV19	20	TRBJ2-2	TRBD1	TGTGCCAGTAGTATAGGGAGAGAATTAGGGACAGGGTGGAACACCGGGGAGCTGTTTTTT	CASSIGRELGTGWNTGELFF
few	TRBV10-1	14	TRBJ2-7	TRBD1	TGCGCCAGCAGTACCGGGACAGGTAACGACGAGCAGTACTTC	CASSTGTGNDEQYF
few	TRBV18	17	TRBJ1-5	.	TGTGCCAGCTCACCACGGGCAGGCACCGATAGCAATCAGCCCCAGCATTTT	CASSPRAGTDSNQPQHF
.	TRBV5-8	16	TRBJ1-5	.	TGTGCCAGCAGCGCCTATACCCCTTATAGCAATCAGCCCCAGCATTTT	CASSAYTPYSNQPQHF
.	TRBV28	18	TRBJ2-7	TRBD1	TGTGCCAGCACCGCCGCTCCGGGACAGGGATTTCAACCCTACGAGCAGTACTTC	CASTAAPGQGFQPYEQYF
.	TRBV25-1	16	TRBJ2-3	TRBD1	TGTGCCAGCAGTGGGGACAGGGTTGTAGACACAGATACGCAGTATTTT	CASSGDRVVDTDTQYF
.	TRBV15	13	TRBJ1-6	.	TGTGCCACCAGGAACTTAGAAAATTCACCCCTCCACTTT	CATRNLENSPLHF
few	TRBV28	14	TRBJ1-5	.	TGTGCCAGCAGTTTGCCCAGGTGGGATCAGCCCCAGCATTTT	CASSLPRWDQPQHF
.	TRBV7-2	14	TRBJ1-2	TRBD1	TGTGCCAGCAGTTCCGGGACAGGGTCCCTTGGCTACACCTTC	CASSSGTGSLGYTF
.	TRBV25-1	14	TRBJ2-1	TRBD2	TGTGCCAGCAGGCTACCGGGGGGTTACAATGAGCAGTTCTTC	CASRLPGGYNEQFF
.	TRBV10-3	11	TRBJ1-1	.	TGTGCCATCCAGACAAACACTGAAGCTTTCTTT	CAIQTNTEAFF
.	TRBV7-9	14	TRBJ1-2	TRBD1	TGTGCCAGCGAGGGGGGACAGAATGTCTATGGCTACACCTTC	CASEGGQNVYGYTF
few	TRBV5-1	16	TRBJ2-3	TRBD1	TGCGCCAGCAGCTTGGAAGGGGGACAGGGGGCGGATACGCAGTATTTT	CASSLEGGQGADTQYF